This TCR beta chain came from a study of blood T cells in healthy people across ages. V dropped 0 bases and J dropped 7; count of bases not matched to a gene: 0. The CDR3 loop spans 13 amino acids. Germline loops: CDR1 MNHEY, CDR2 SMNVEV (reference sequence). A sample-barcoded 5' primer and a J-beta primer mix were used in a second PCR of about 7 to 12 cycles. Each CDR3 protein gets one entry after TCRdb re-called the 5' RACE reads with MiXCR. Of roughly 1,300,000 distinct CDR3 sequences listed, approximately 59% are singletons. This clonotype occurred a few times. This chain links TRBV27 with TRBJ2-1; 7 bases line up with TRBD1. Sample: blood. The receptor was derived from a man between 18 and 29 years old in good health. The CDR3 nucleotides read TGTGCCAGCAGTTTATCGGACAGGAATGAGCAGTTCTTC. It encodes CASSLSDRNEQFF.